This T cell receptor beta chain stems from a study of CD8 T cells in Susac syndrome. On the study more broadly: Among the Susac syndrome patients sequenced, five or six had active disease and roughly eight were in remission.

This CDR3 is built from 15 residues. Germline CDR1 SGHNT, CDR2 YYREEE (reference sequence). With 5 bases clipped from V and 5 bases from J, the junction kept 10 bases outside the gene matches. Regarding the study as a whole: The CD4+ T cell repertoires in Susac syndrome did not show any clonal expansion.

Sequencing of TCR beta drew on CD8+ and CD4+ T cells from blood. Regarding this clonotype: Its matching antigen is unknown.

An amount of RNA that ranged from roughly 0.45 to 1 ug was reverse transcribed with random hexamers. Amplification of TCR beta CDR3 by immunoSEQ multiplex PCR spanned 54 Vbeta and 13 Jbeta. MiXCR, run by TCRdb on the immunoSEQ multiplex PCR reads, gives a single entry per CDR3 protein. There are 77,000 or so distinct CDR3 sequences in the sample; about 93% occur only once, and over 0.5% lies in the top ten. The chain recombines TRBV5-4 with TRBJ2-3; 8 bases map to TRBD1. The sample comprised CD4+ T cells from PBMCs. The TCR sequence derives from a human donor with Susac syndrome. The CDR3 bases are TGTGCCAGCAGTCCCGGACGACAGGGGTTAGATACGCAGTATTTT. Its protein is CASSPGRQGLDTQYF.